This passage covers 30 T cell receptor beta chains from one sample sequenced in a study of T cell responses to AZD1222 COVID-19 vaccine. This table comes from immunoSEQ multiplex PCR, and its TCRdb copy is limited to in-frame clones, with some not included. Among tens of thousands of clones listed, under 95% were seen once. The input for sequencing was peripheral blood, taken on day 0 of MenACWY control vaccination. The receptors here all came from an adult in good health.

J is TRBJ2-1 and V is TRBV7-2; D possibly uses TRBD1 or TRBD2 (7 bases each). The CDR3 is 16 residues long. V lost 6 bases to trimming and J lost 9 bases, with 24 bases between them. Germline V gene data show CDR1 as SGHTA and CDR2 as FQGNSA. The CDR3 region is CASSQGGPLHTTEQFF. The CDR3 DNA reads as TGTGCCAGCAGTCAGGGGGGGCCATTACATACAACTGAGCAGTTCTTC.

This sequence joins TRBV29-1 and TRBJ1-1; weak D call: TRBD1 (5 bases). Trimming removed 2 bases at V and 1 base at J, with 11 bases between. Germline lookup yields CDR1 SQVTM and CDR2 ANQGSEA. The CDR3 contains 14 residues. CDR3 protein: CSVETARANTEAFF. The CDR3 nucleotides read TGCAGCGTTGAAACAGCCAGGGCGAACACTGAAGCTTTCTTT.

This clone has just one count. V gene TRBV23-1 combines with J gene TRBJ1-2, with D unclear. TRBV23-1 is sorted into the ORF group, with uncertain function. The CDR3 is 15 amino acids. The ends were cut back, 0 bases at V and 4 bases at J, with 12 bases in the middle. The CDR3 spells CASSQSAATSYGYTF. In DNA form, the CDR3 reads TGCGCCAGCAGTCAATCTGCCGCTACCTCCTATGGCTACACCTTC.

The J gene is TRBJ2-3, the V gene TRBV9, with D maybe TRBD1 (5 bases). The CDR3 consists of 14 residues. The germline V gene has CDR1 SGDLS and CDR2 YYNGEE. The V end lost 2 bases, the J end lost 5 bases, and 12 bases lay between the germline ends. The CDR3 bases are TGTGCCAGCAGCGTGGGGCCAAGCCAAGATACGCAGTATTTT. This gives the protein CASSVGPSQDTQYF.

The chain is built from TRBV10-3 and TRBJ2-3; 14 nucleotides align to TRBD2. This CDR3 region has 18 residues. Germline loops: CDR1 ENHRY, CDR2 SYGVKD. V lost 7 bases to trimming and J lost 4 bases; unmatched junction nucleotides: 13. CDR3 coding DNA: TGTGCCATCAAGAGAACCCGGGGACTAGCGGGAGAATCAGATACGCAGTATTTT. Its protein product is CAIKRTRGLAGESDTQYF.

The chain joins TRBV20-1 to TRBJ1-5; D is unresolved. CDR1 is DFQATT, CDR2 SNEGSKA, per germline (reference sequence). The CDR3 runs 11 residues. V lost 2 bases to trimming and J lost 3 bases, with 2 bases between them. The CDR3 protein is CSARSNQPQHF. The CDR3 DNA follows: TGCAGTGCTAGATCCAATCAGCCCCAGCATTTT.

The chain recombines TRBV18 with TRBJ2-1, with 9 bases fitting TRBD1. This CDR3 comprises 15 residues. The germline CDR1 and CDR2 sequences are KGHSH and LQKENI. The trim removed 1 base at V and 8 bases at J, leaving 6 bases unmatched. The CDR3 sequence is CASSPQQGAYDEQFF. The CDR3 DNA follows: TGTGCCAGCTCACCACAACAGGGGGCGTACGATGAGCAGTTCTTC.

Only a few counts were recorded for this clone. This chain uses TRBV10-3 with TRBJ1-1; 7 nucleotides line up with TRBD1. The CDR3 totals 13 residues. Looked up from germline, CDR1 is ENHRY and CDR2 is SYGVKD. J gave up 3 bases and V 3 bases, and 1 base lay outside the gene matches. CDR3 sequence: CAISDRGDTEAFF. The CDR3 DNA follows: TGTGCCATCAGTGACAGGGGGGACACTGAAGCTTTCTTT.

The chain couples TRBV7-8 to TRBJ1-1; weak D call: TRBD1 (5 bases). V lost 8 bases to trimming and J lost 3 bases, with 19 bases between them. The CDR3 sequence is 15 residues long. Germline assignment: CDR1 SGHVS and CDR2 FQNEAQ. CDR3 protein: CASVTAGGLDTEAFF. DNA for the CDR3: TGTGCCAGCGTTACAGCCGGGGGTTTGGACACTGAAGCTTTCTTT.

The rearrangement joins TRBV28 to TRBJ1-5; D not certain. The germline V and J ends were trimmed by 7 bases and 5 bases, with 21 bases remaining between them. This CDR3 region has 16 residues. The germline gives CDR1 MDHEN, CDR2 SYDVKM. CDR3 bases: TGTGCCAGCATGGGTTGGGCGGCCGGAGAGGATCAGCCCCAGCATTTT. Translated: CASMGWAAGEDQPQHF.

The chain uses TRBV18 and TRBJ1-4; TRBD1 matches 11 bases. This CDR3 comprises 14 residues. Germline V gives CDR1 KGHSH, CDR2 LQKENI. V lost 2 bases and J lost 8; bases outside the gene matches: 1. In nucleotides, the CDR3 is TGTGCCAGCTCACCAGGGACAGGGGGAGAAAAACTGTTTTTT. This codes for CASSPGTGGEKLFF.

The CDR3 DNA sequence: TGTGCCAGCTCCCCCCTCGATCAGGGTCGTTCACCCCTCCACTTT. This encodes CASSPLDQGRSPLHF. The chain has TRBV18 and TRBJ1-6, with a tentative D call TRBD1 (5 bases). From germline, CDR1 is KGHSH and CDR2 LQKENI. With 6 bases removed from V and 9 bases from J, the gap between germline ends came to 18 bases. This CDR3 is built from 15 residues.

This clone counts as medium-sized (0.01 to 0.1%). The chain links TRBV6-2 or TRBV6-3 to TRBJ2-1; D tentatively fits TRBD1 or TRBD2 (6 bases each). The V gene's germline CDR1 is MNHEY and CDR2 SVGEGT. This CDR3 has 16 amino acids. V lost 5 bases and J 7 bases, leaving 21 bases between the germline ends. CDR3 loop: CASSMEGDSPLNEQFF. Written as DNA, the CDR3 is TGTGCCAGCAGTATGGAGGGGGACTCCCCTCTTAATGAGCAGTTCTTC.

This clone appeared a few times. The V call is TRBV10-1, the J call TRBJ2-2; D is unclear. The ends were cut back, 11 bases at V and 0 bases at J, with 10 bases in the middle. This CDR3 comprises 13 residues. CDR1 and CDR2 (germline): WNHNN, SYGVQD (reference sequence). CDR3 protein: CARLHTNTGELFF. The CDR3 DNA reads TGCGCCCGATTACACACGAACACCGGGGAGCTGTTTTTT.

J is TRBJ1-1 and V is TRBV28, with 11 nucleotides matching TRBD1. Per the germline V gene, CDR1 is MDHEN and CDR2 is SYDVKM. The CDR3 totals 13 residues. V lost 8 bases to trimming and J lost 5 bases; unmatched junction nucleotides: 4. The CDR3 protein is CASGQGAQTEAFF. The CDR3 DNA reads TGTGCCAGCGGACAGGGGGCACAGACTGAAGCTTTCTTT.

The chain links TRBV4-1 to TRBJ1-4, with D hard to call. The germline V gene encodes CDR1 MGHRA and CDR2 YSYEKL. V dropped 1 base and J dropped 8 bases, with 14 bases sitting between them. The CDR3 totals 15 residues. This chain's CDR3 is CASSQVGEGWEKLFF. DNA of the CDR3: TGCGCCAGCAGCCAAGTCGGGGAAGGTTGGGAAAAACTGTTTTTT.

The chain combines TRBV5-1 with TRBJ2-3, with 7 bases lining up with TRBD2. Unmatched junction bases numbered 6, after V lost 0 bases and J lost 5 bases. The germline CDR1 and CDR2 sequences are SGHRS and YFSETQ. The CDR3 contains 15 residues. CDR3 DNA: TGCGCCAGCAGCTTGGCTACTGCTAGCGGAGATACGCAGTATTTT. As protein: CASSLATASGDTQYF. Together with reference TRBV5-1 and TRBJ2-3, the CDR3 gives the full variable domain: KAGVTQTPRYLIKTRGQQVTLSCSPISGHRSVSWYQQTPGQGLQFLFEYFSETQRNKGNFPGRFSGRQFSNSRSEMNVSTLELGDSALYLCASSLATASGDTQYFGPGTRLTVL.

This sequence joins TRBV3-1 (or the pseudogene TRBV3-2) and TRBJ1-3; D is unresolved. Trimming took off 4 bases at V and 0 bases at J, with 4 bases between the two ends. CDR1 is LGHDT and CDR2 is YNNKEL in the germline V gene (reference sequence). This CDR3 contains 13 residues. The CDR3 DNA reads TGTGCCAGCAGCCCGAACTCTGGAAACACCATATATTTT. Amino acids: CASSPNSGNTIYF.

The CDR3 here is CASSLESGILYGYTF. The CDR3 nucleotides read TGCGCCAGCAGCTTGGAGTCAGGGATATTATATGGCTACACCTTC. V is TRBV5-1 and J is TRBJ1-2, with D maybe TRBD1 (5 bases). CDR1 and CDR2 from the germline V gene are SGHRS and YFSETQ. The ends were cut back, 0 bases at V and 5 bases at J, with 14 bases in the middle. The CDR3 is 15 amino acids.

The chain is built from TRBV4-1 and TRBJ2-2; 8 bases are shared with TRBD2. This CDR3 is built from 16 residues. Trimming took 0 bases from V and 13 from J; bases not matched to a gene: 13. The germline V gene encodes CDR1 MGHRA and CDR2 YSYEKL. The CDR3 here is CASSQEGGGMASLLFF. DNA for the CDR3: TGCGCCAGCAGCCAAGAAGGCGGGGGGATGGCGTCGTTGCTGTTTTTT.

J is TRBJ2-7 and V is TRBV6-7; no definite D call. TRBV6-7 falls under the ORF class, with uncertain function. There are 14 residues in the CDR3. V was trimmed by 2 bases and J by 2 bases, leaving 10 bases between them. The CDR3 sequence: CASSYGVPTYEQYF. In DNA form, the CDR3 reads TGTGCCAGCAGTTACGGAGTTCCTACCTACGAGCAGTACTTC.

This chain connects TRBV19 to TRBJ2-2; tentatively, D is TRBD2 (6 bases). The V end was cut by 1 base, the J end by 6 bases, with 12 bases between. The germline gives CDR1 LNHDA, CDR2 SQIVND (reference sequence). CDR3 length: 15 amino acids. The DNA of the CDR3 is TGTGCCAGTAGTATAGGGCTAGCGTCGGCCGGGGAGCTGTTTTTT. Residues: CASSIGLASAGELFF.

This chain joins TRBV11-2 and TRBJ2-7; TRBD1 aligns across 7 bases. The CDR3 is 15 residues long. From germline, CDR1 is SGHAT and CDR2 FQNNGV. After removal of 5 bases from V and 5 bases from J, the junction contained 12 bases not matched to a gene. CDR3: CASSRGARGTDEQYF. As DNA, the CDR3 is TGTGCCAGCAGCCGGGGAGCCAGGGGGACCGACGAGCAGTACTTC.

The rearrangement links TRBV3-1 (or the pseudogene TRBV3-2) to TRBJ1-5; D might be TRBD1 (5 bases). Trimming took 3 bases from V and 0 from J, leaving 18 bases between them. The germline CDR1 and CDR2 sequences are LGHDT and YNNKEL (reference sequence). The CDR3 is 18 amino acids. The CDR3 loop is CASSQNPGPVHSNQPQHF. In nucleotides, the CDR3 is TGTGCCAGCAGCCAGAACCCGGGACCGGTCCATAGCAATCAGCCCCAGCATTTT.

The chain has TRBV2 and TRBJ1-5; a possible D gene is TRBD1 (5 bases). CDR1 is SNHLY, CDR2 FYNNEI, per germline. The CDR3 is 15 residues long. The V end was cut by 0 bases, the J end by 6 bases, with 12 bases between. The CDR3 region has the DNA TGTGCCAGCAGTGAAGCGGCAGGGCGAGGTCAGCCCCAGCATTTT. This codes for CASSEAAGRGQPQHF.

This chain connects TRBV7-9 to TRBJ2-7; D unresolved. Trimming removed 3 bases from V and 0 bases from J, with 12 bases in between. The CDR3 sequence is 15 residues long. Germline lookup yields CDR1 SEHNR and CDR2 FQNEAQ (reference sequence). The CDR3 nucleotides read TGTGCCAGCAGCTTCTCGCAGGATGCCTCCTACGAGCAGTACTTC. This gives the protein CASSFSQDASYEQYF.

This clone was recorded only once. V usage is TRBV3-1 (or the pseudogene TRBV3-2) and J usage is TRBJ1-2, with D possibly matching TRBD1 (5 bases). The CDR3 has 14 residues. Germline values: CDR1 LGHDT, CDR2 YNNKEL (reference sequence). The V end lost 4 bases, the J end lost 7 bases, and 16 bases lay between the germline ends. The DNA of the CDR3 is TGTGCCAGCAGCCGGGGAAACGGACAATTTGGCTACACCTTC. It is translated as CASSRGNGQFGYTF.

This chain links TRBV28 with TRBJ1-2, with 8 bases matching TRBD1. The germline CDR1 and CDR2 sequences are MDHEN and SYDVKM. This CDR3 is 16 amino acids long. J gave up 3 bases and V 4 bases, and 10 bases lay outside the gene matches. CDR3 coding DNA: TGTGCCAGCAGTTCTGGACAGGGTATTGGTCACTATGGCTACACCTTC. Translating it yields CASSSGQGIGHYGYTF.

This clone was found once. The rearrangement joins TRBV27 to TRBJ1-6, with D possibly being TRBD1 (6 bases). The V gene lost 8 bases and the J gene lost 9 bases, with 11 bases spanning the gap. The CDR3 is made up of 12 amino acids. Germline loops: CDR1 MNHEY, CDR2 SMNVEV (reference sequence). The CDR3 DNA follows: TGTGCCAGCGGGTACAGGGTTTCACCCCTCCACTTT. Residues: CASGYRVSPLHF.

V gene TRBV24-1 combines with J gene TRBJ2-7; no clear D gene. V lost 6 bases and J lost 2, with 7 bases in between. Germline V lookup: CDR1 KGHDR, CDR2 SFDVKD. This CDR3 has 12 amino acids. The CDR3 protein is CATSPGPYEQYF. The CDR3 nucleotides read TGTGCCACCAGTCCGGGCCCCTACGAGCAGTACTTC.